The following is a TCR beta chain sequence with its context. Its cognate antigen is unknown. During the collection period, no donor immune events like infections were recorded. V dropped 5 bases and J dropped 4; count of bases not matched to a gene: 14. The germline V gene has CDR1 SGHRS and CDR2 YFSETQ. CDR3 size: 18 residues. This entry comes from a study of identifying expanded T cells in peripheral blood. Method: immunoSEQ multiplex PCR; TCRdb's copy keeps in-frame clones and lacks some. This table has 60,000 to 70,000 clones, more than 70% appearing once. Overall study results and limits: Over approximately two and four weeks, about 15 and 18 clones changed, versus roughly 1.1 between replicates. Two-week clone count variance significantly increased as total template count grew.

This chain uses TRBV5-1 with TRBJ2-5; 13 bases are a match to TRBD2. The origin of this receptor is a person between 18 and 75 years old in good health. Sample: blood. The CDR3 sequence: CASSSLTLLAGGRETQYF. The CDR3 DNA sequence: TGCGCCAGCAGTTCGCTGACGCTACTAGCGGGGGGGCGAGAGACCCAGTACTTC. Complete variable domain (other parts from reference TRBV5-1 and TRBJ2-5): KAGVTQTPRYLIKTRGQQVTLSCSPISGHRSVSWYQQTPGQGLQFLFEYFSETQRNKGNFPGRFSGRQFSNSRSEMNVSTLELGDSALYLCASSSLTLLAGGRETQYFGPGTRLLVL.